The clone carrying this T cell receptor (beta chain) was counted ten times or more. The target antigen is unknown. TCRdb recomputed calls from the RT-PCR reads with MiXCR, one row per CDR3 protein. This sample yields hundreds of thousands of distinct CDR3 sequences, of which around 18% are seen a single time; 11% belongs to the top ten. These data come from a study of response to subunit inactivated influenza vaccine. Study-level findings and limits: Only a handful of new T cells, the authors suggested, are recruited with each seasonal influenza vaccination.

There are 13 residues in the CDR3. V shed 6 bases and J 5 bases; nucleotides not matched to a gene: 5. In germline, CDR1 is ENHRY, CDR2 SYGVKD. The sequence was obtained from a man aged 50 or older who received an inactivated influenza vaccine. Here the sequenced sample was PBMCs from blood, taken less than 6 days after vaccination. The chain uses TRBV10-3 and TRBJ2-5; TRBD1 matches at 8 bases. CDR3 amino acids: CAISGQGSETQYF. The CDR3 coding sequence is TGTGCCATCAGCGGACAGGGATCGGAGACCCAGTACTTC.